The clone carrying this T cell receptor beta chain was counted ten times or more. The antigen is undetermined. This sample is part of a study of human T cells and chemical hapten exposure. Study-level background: Enrolled patients were predominantly female and had alopecia areata, totalis or universalis.

What the library attached to individual cDNA molecules were unique molecular identifiers. TCRdb reanalysed the RACE reads using MiXCR and keeps one entry per CDR3 protein. Here the sample spans 35,000 to 45,000 distinct CDR3 sequences, about 8.9% being singletons. Described time point: patch test 2, 6 weeks after DPC sensitization. Treatment reported: therapeutic diphenylcyclopropenone sensitization with weekly scalp DPC. Patients had alopecia, were aged 18 to 70, and were not pregnant. General study results and limits: Against controls, expanded TCRs gave rise to significantly more large CDR3 similarity clusters.

This CDR3 has 16 amino acids. The ends lost 0 bases at V and 2 bases at J; junction bases unmatched: 3. Germline V gene lookup returns CDR1 SGHRS and CDR2 YFSETQ. The rearrangement links TRBV5-1 to TRBJ2-3; TRBD2 aligns across 10 bases. The receptor comes from a middle-aged woman with alopecia areata. Some clones in this sample may be carry-over from other donors' samples. The sample here was whole blood, taken in connection with sensitization to the hapten diphenylcyclopropenone (DPC). The CDR3 DNA follows: TGCGCCAGCAGCTTGGAACTAGCGGGGTACACAGATACGCAGTATTTT. Amino acid sequence: CASSLELAGYTDTQYF.